This TCR beta chain is drawn from a study of CD8 T cells in Susac syndrome. Study-level points and caveats: Within Susac syndrome CD4+ T cell repertoires, clonal expansion was not evident. The study admitted that it had a relatively small number of individuals in its TCR sequencing and HLA analysis.

This clonotype showed up just once. The antigen remains unidentified. After extraction with the RNeasy kit, roughly 0.5 to 1 ug of the RNA was reverse transcribed using random hexamers. By means of immunoSEQ multiplex PCR, TCR beta CDR3 spanning 54 Vbeta and 13 Jbeta underwent amplification. TCRdb re-analysed the immunoSEQ multiplex PCR reads in MiXCR, keeping a single row per CDR3 protein. This sample carries about 140,000 distinct CDR3 sequences, approximately 95% of them seen once, and the ten largest clones take about 0.15%. Trimming cost V 3 bases and J 12 bases, with 15 bases left between them. The CDR3 is 12 amino acids. Per the germline V gene, CDR1 is SQVTM and CDR2 is ANQGSEA.

The sequenced sample was CD4+ T cells from PBMCs. The source of this sequence is a human donor with Susac syndrome. V is TRBV29-1 and J is TRBJ2-1; possibly TRBD1 or TRBD2 for D (6 bases each). The CDR3 nucleotides read TGCAGCGTTGAGGGGGGCGTGCAGCGGCAGTTCTTC. Residues: CSVEGGVQRQFF.